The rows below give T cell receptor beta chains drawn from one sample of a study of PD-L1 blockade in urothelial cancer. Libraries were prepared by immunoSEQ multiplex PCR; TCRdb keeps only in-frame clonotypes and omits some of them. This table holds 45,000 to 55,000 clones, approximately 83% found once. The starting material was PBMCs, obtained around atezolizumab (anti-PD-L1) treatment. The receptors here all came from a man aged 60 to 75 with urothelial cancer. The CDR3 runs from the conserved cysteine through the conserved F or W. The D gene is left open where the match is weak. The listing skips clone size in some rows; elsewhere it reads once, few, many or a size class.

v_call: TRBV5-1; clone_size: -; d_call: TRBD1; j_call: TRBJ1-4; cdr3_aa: CASSSEQGASGKLFF; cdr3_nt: TGCGCCAGCAGCTCGGAACAGGGGGCGTCTGGCAAACTGTTTTTT
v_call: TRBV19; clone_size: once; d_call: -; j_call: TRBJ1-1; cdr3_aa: CASSRWTEGVTEAFF; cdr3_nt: TGTGCCAGTAGCCGATGGACAGAGGGTGTCACTGAAGCTTTCTTT
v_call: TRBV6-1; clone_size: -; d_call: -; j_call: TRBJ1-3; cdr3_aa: CASSDGGTGNTIYF; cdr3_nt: TGTGCCAGCAGTGATGGGGGCACTGGAAACACCATATATTTT
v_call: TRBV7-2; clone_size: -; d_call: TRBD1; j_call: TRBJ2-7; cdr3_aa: CASSLRDSSYEQYF; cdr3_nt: TGTGCCAGCAGCCTCCGGGACAGCTCCTACGAGCAGTACTTC
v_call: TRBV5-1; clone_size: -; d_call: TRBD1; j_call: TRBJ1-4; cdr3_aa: CASSGQGATNEKLFF; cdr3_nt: TGCGCCAGCAGCGGGCAGGGGGCAACTAATGAAAAACTGTTTTTT
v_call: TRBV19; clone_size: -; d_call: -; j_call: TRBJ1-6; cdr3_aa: CASKQTHNSPLHF; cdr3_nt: TGTGCCAGTAAACAGACCCATAATTCACCCCTCCACTTT
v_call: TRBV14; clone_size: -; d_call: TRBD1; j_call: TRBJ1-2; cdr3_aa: CASSEAGTGGFFRGYTF; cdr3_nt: TGTGCCAGCAGCGAGGCCGGGACAGGGGGCTTCTTCCGCGGCTACACCTTC
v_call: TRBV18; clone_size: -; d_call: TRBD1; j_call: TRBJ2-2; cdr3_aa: CASSPDRVPGELFF; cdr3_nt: TGTGCCAGCTCACCAGACAGGGTCCCCGGGGAGCTGTTTTTT
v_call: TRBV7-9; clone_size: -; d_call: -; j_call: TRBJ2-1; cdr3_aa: CASSLGTEPYNEQFF; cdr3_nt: TGTGCCAGCAGCTTAGGCACAGAGCCCTACAATGAGCAGTTCTTC
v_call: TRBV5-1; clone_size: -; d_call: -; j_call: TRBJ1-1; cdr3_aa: CASSLAGKETEAFF; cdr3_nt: TGCGCCAGCAGCTTGGCGGGGAAGGAAACTGAAGCTTTCTTT
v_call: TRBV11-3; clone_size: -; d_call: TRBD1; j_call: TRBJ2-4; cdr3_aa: CASMTGGGGTKNIQYF; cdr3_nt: TGTGCCTCTATGACAGGGGGAGGTGGGACCAAAAACATTCAGTACTTC
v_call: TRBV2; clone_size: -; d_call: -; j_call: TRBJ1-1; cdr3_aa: CASRAYWTDWNTEAFF; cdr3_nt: TGTGCCAGCAGAGCCTATTGGACAGATTGGAACACTGAAGCTTTCTTT
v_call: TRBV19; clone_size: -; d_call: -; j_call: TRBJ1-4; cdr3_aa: CASSIGGKKLFF; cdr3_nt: TGTGCCAGTAGTATTGGGGGGAAAAAACTGTTTTTT
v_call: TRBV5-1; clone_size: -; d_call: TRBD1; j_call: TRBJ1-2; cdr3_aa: CASSLTGERAYGYTF; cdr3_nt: TGCGCCAGCAGCTTGACAGGGGAAAGGGCTTATGGCTACACCTTC
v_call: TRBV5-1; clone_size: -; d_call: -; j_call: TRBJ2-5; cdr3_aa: CASGILGVEETQYF; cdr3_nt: TGCGCCAGCGGCATCCTCGGGGTGGAGGAGACCCAGTACTTC
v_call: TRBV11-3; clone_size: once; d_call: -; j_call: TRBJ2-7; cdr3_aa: CASSPRGWKAYEQYF; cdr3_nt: TGTGCCAGCAGCCCACGGGGGTGGAAGGCCTACGAGCAGTACTTC
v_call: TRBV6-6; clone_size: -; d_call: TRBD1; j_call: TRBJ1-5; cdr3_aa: CASSYPQGEGNQPQHF; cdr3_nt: TGTGCCAGCAGTTACCCGCAGGGGGAAGGCAATCAGCCCCAGCATTTT
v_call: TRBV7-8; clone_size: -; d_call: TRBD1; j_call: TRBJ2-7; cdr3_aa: CASRAGTAVSYEQYF; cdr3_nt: TGTGCCAGCAGGGCCGGGACAGCCGTTTCCTACGAGCAGTACTTC
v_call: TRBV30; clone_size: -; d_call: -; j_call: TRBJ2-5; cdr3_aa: CAWSDSKETQYF; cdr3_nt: TGTGCCTGGAGTGATAGCAAAGAGACCCAGTACTTC
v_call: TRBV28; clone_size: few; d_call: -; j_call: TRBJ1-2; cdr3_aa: CASSWARSGYTF; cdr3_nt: TGTGCCAGCAGCTGGGCCCGCAGCGGCTACACCTTC
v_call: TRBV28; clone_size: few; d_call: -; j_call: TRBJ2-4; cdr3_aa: CATETGLAKNIQYF; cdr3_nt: TGTGCCACCGAGACCGGACTAGCCAAAAACATTCAGTACTTC
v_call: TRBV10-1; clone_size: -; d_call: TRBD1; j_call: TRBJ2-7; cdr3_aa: CASSEELPGQGGYEQYF; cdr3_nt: TGCGCCAGCAGTGAGGAGCTACCGGGACAGGGAGGCTACGAGCAGTACTTC
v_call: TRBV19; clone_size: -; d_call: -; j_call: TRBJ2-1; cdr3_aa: CASKNRDNEQFF; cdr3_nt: TGTGCCAGCAAAAACAGGGACAATGAGCAGTTCTTC
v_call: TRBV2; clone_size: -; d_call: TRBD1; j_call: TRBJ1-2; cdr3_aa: CASSETGWRYTF; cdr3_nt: TGTGCCAGCAGTGAGACAGGGTGGCGCTACACCTTC
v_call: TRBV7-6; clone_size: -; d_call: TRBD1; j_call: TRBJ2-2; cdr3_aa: CASSPLGTGATGELFF; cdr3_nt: TGTGCCAGCAGCCCACTAGGGACAGGGGCCACCGGGGAGCTGTTTTTT
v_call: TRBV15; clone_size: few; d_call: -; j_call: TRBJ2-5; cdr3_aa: CATSPGTQQETQYF; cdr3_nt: TGTGCCACCAGCCCCGGGACACAACAAGAGACCCAGTACTTC
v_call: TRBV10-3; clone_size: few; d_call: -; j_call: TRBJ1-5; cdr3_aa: CAISQGGNQPQHF; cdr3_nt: TGTGCCATCAGTCAAGGGGGCAATCAGCCCCAGCATTTT
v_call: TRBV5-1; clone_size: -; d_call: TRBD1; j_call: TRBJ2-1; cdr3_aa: CASSWGDRGIDEQFF; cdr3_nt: TGCGCCAGCAGCTGGGGGGACAGGGGGATCGATGAGCAGTTCTTC
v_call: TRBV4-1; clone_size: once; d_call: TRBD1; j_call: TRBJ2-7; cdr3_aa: CASSQEPTGGVYEQYF; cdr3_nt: TGCGCCAGCAGCCAGGAACCGACAGGGGGGGTCTACGAGCAGTACTTC
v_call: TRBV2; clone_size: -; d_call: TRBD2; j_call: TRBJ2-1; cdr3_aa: CASSDGTSGGAVTIDEQFF; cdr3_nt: TGTGCCAGCAGTGATGGGACTAGCGGGGGGGCAGTTACTATCGATGAGCAGTTCTTC
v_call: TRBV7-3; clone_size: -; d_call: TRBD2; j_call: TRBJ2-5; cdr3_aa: CASSRTSGPQETQYF; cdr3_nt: TGTGCCAGCAGCCGGACTAGCGGGCCCCAAGAGACCCAGTACTTC
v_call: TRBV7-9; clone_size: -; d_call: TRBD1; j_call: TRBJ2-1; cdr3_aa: CASSFFQGARYNEQFF; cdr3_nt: TGTGCCAGCAGCTTTTTCCAGGGGGCGAGGTACAATGAGCAGTTCTTC
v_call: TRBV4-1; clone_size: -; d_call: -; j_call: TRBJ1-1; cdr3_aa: CASSPPGFFTEAFF; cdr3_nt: TGCGCCAGCAGCCCACCGGGATTCTTCACTGAAGCTTTCTTT
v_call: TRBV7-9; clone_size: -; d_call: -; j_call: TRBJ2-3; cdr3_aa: CASSFGGTDTQYF; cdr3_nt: TGTGCCAGCAGCTTCGGGGGCACAGATACGCAGTATTTT
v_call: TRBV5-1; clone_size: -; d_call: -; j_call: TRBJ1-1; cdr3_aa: CASSLAGFTEAFF; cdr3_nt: TGCGCCAGCAGCTTGGCAGGGTTTACTGAAGCTTTCTTT
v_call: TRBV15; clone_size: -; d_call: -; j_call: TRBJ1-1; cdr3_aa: CATSRDRRTEKAFF; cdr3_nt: TGTGCCACCAGCAGAGATCGGAGGACGGAAAAAGCTTTCTTT
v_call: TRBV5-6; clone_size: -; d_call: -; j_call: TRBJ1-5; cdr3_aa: CASSFHYQPQHF; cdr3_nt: TGTGCCAGCAGCTTTCACTATCAGCCCCAGCATTTT
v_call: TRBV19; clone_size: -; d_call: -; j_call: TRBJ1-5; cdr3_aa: CASSMGGPQHF; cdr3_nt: TGTGCCAGTAGTATGGGGGGGCCCCAGCATTTT
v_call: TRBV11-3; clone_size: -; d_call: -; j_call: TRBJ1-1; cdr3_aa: CASSLDMNREAFF; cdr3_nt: TGTGCCAGCAGCTTAGATATGAATAGAGAAGCTTTCTTT
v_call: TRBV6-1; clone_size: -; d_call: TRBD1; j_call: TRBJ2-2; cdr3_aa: CASSEGQGNTGELFF; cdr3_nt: TGTGCCAGCAGTGAGGGACAGGGGAATACCGGGGAGCTGTTTTTT
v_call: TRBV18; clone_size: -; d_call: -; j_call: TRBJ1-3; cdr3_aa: CASSPQSNRRNTIYF; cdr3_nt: TGTGCCAGCTCACCCCAGTCGAACCGTCGAAACACCATATATTTT
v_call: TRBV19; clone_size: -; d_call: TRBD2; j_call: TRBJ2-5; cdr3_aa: CASSGEGWETQYF; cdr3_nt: TGTGCCAGTAGTGGGGAGGGGTGGGAGACCCAGTACTTC
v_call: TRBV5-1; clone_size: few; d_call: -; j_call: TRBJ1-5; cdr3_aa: CASSLGAGGNQPQHF; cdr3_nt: TGCGCCAGCAGCTTGGGTGCAGGGGGCAATCAGCCCCAGCATTTT
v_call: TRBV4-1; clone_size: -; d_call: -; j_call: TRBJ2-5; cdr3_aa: CASSQVDRGGRGTQYF; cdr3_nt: TGCGCCAGCAGCCAAGTAGATAGGGGGGGCCGGGGGACCCAGTACTTC
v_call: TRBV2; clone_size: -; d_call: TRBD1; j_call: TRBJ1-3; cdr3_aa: CASRSAKTGRGNTIYF; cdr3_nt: TGTGCCAGCAGGAGCGCGAAGACAGGGCGGGGAAACACCATATATTTT